This T cell receptor beta chain was retrieved from a study of blood T cell repertoires in COVID-19. Trimming took 4 bases from V and 7 from J; bases not matched to a gene: 9. The CDR3 runs 16 residues. Germline loops: CDR1 MGHRA, CDR2 YSYEKL. Sequencing was performed with immunoSEQ multiplex PCR; in TCRdb, only in-frame clones are kept and a portion is missing. The sample contains under 300,000 clones, roughly 90% of which appear only once. The clonotype was recovered from a woman aged 55 to 70 who had recovered from COVID-19. The chain joins TRBV4-1 to TRBJ1-4; 10 positions agree with TRBD1. The sequenced sample consisted of PBMCs or T cells enriched from blood (not recorded which). CDR3 bases: TGCGCCAGCAGCCCGACGGGACAGGGGAACGGTGAAAAACTGTTTTTT. This gives the protein CASSPTGQGNGEKLFF.